What follows describes a single TCR beta chain. The target of this receptor is not known. No quality values exist for individual bases; no much larger clone is one base distant. The sample's time point label, decoded: around 24 weeks on oral tofacitinib. The intended sense of this specimen's treatment or condition label: oral pan-JAK inhibitor, 5-10 mg twice daily. Lesional scalp punch biopsies and peripheral blood were collected from alopecia areata patients. PBMCs were isolated by density centrifugation and stained for CD3, CD4 and CD8, and CD4+ and CD8+ T cells were sorted on a FACSAria. This record belongs to a study of CD8+ T cells in alopecia areata (dated by TCRdb to 2016 to 2019). Turning to the overall study: Treated patients were enrolled in an open-label pilot trial of oral tofacitinib at 5 to 10 mg twice daily for moderate-to-severe alopecia areata. Clonality in the scalp was compared among normal scalp (n=4), patchy alopecia areata scalp (n=8), and alopecia totalis/universalis scalp (n=8). Scalp tissue and sorted CD4+ and CD8+ peripheral blood T cells from patchy and totalis/universalis alopecia areata patients and from healthy controls were covered by human TCRbeta sequencing. RNA came from the PAXgene miRNA kit for fixed scalp, the miRNeasy kit for PBMCs, and the RNeasy kit for mouse skin. Tofacitinib-treated patients had biopsies at baseline and at 4 and 24 weeks of treatment, with a later scalp biopsy in several patients. TCRbeta CDR3 regions were amplified by immunoSEQ multiplex PCR with 35 Vbeta forward and 13 Jbeta reverse primers. For the treated patients, the SALT score, which quantifies what percentage of scalp surface area is affected, served as the measure of disease severity. To study T cell clonal expansion in alopecia areata, the researchers applied high-throughput TCRbeta sequencing to both the C3H/HeJ mouse model and human patients. Patients received tofacitinib for 6 to 18 months and were then followed off drug for 6 months to check for delayed response and recurrence. The study at large found these results: Resident alphabeta T cells in normal human skin are also sequenced, complicating scalp TCR repertoire analysis, unlike mouse skin dominated by gammadelta T cells. Higher clonality and more expanded CD8+ clones were observed in lesional scalp than in normal scalp, particularly in alopecia totalis/universalis, a finding suggestive of antigenic drive. Compared with mice, TCR sequences shared between patients were less clear, possibly partly because of HLA diversity across the patient population. Many expanded lesional clones persisted in scalp and blood during tofacitinib treatment, which may partly explain relapse after stopping treatment. Because the treated cohort was small and had just a single nonresponder, larger studies are needed to establish links between baseline CD8+ expansion and response. With tofacitinib, both scalp clonality and the number of expanded CD8+ clones among the top 100 scalp clones went down significantly.

The library was produced with the immunoSEQ multiplex PCR assay. RNA was extracted from all samples and reverse transcribed into cDNA, which served as template for TCR sequencing. SuperScript III was used to make first-strand cDNA, primed with a 2:1 mix of oligo-dT and random hexamers. A synthetic immune receptor repertoire was used to assess amplification bias, and residual bias was removed computationally. The original methods were these. Raw reads were preprocessed to remove errors, and CDR3 was defined by IMGT conventions from the conserved cysteine to phenylalanine. Clonality was computed as 1 minus the Shannon entropy, with the entropy normalized by log2 of the number of productive unique TCRs. CD4 or CD8 identity of scalp clones was inferred by cross-referencing scalp TCRbeta sequences with sorted blood CD4 and CD8 repertoires. The table was pulled from immuneACCESS by TCRdb, which kept in-frame rearrangements only. Such tables lose some clones; where checked, under half of the loss comes from unresolved V genes, and the rest has no known cause. V, J and clone size reflect that table, while D and trimming were determined from the DNA. The sample contains 170,000 or so clones, roughly 50% of them found a single time. The top ten clones comprise about 12% of the sample.

This receptor was obtained from a human donor with alopecia areata. The sequences come from CD8+ T cells sorted from blood, collected at week 24, from a patient treated with tofacitinib.

Here is the DNA: TGTGCCAGCAGCTTAGCCCGGGGACGAGAGACCCAGTACTTC. Its coded protein is CASSLARGRETQYF. Recombination connected TRBV7-9 to TRBJ2-5; the D element could tentatively be TRBD1 or TRBD2, as 5 bases agree for each. The germline V gene (reference sequence) specifies SEHNR as CDR1 and FQNEAQ as CDR2. Reading from cysteine to phenylalanine, the CDR3 counts 14 amino acids. The DNA shown is the 42-base CDR3, in frame from base 1. V drops 0 bases and J drops 4 bases, leaving 9 bases in between.